This passage covers 11 T cell receptor beta chains from one sample sequenced in a study of cytomegalovirus exposure and HLA in healthy donors. A multiplex PCR was run with 60 Vbeta primers and 13 Jbeta primers. The method was immunoSEQ multiplex PCR; TCRdb's version includes in-frame clones alone and lacks a portion of them. The sample holds 150,000 to 200,000 clones, roughly three quarters seen once. The sequenced material came from PBMCs. Source of these receptors: a woman aged 45 to 65 in good health and CMV-seronegative.

This clone was seen a few times. V usage is TRBV11-2 and J usage is TRBJ1-1; the match to TRBD1 covers 8 bases. CDR3 length equals 13 residues. Germline CDR1 reads SGHAT; CDR2 reads FQNNGV. V gave up 11 bases and J gave up 11 bases; unmatched junction bases: 16. The CDR3 is CAGGAGGEESAFF. DNA for the CDR3: TGTGCCGGGGGGGCAGGGGGCGAAGAGAGCGCTTTCTTT.

The chain carries TRBV7-6 and TRBJ2-3, with D maybe TRBD2 (7 bases). Germline loops: CDR1 SGHVS, CDR2 FNYEAQ. V was cut by 2 bases and J by 4 bases, with 13 bases left in between. The CDR3 has 15 amino acids. CDR3 residues: CASSLQWGGADTQYF. CDR3 DNA sequence: TGTGCCAGCAGCTTACAGTGGGGGGGCGCAGATACGCAGTATTTT.

The chain carries TRBV7-8 and TRBJ1-1; TRBD1 matches 11 bases. Germline-derived CDR1 and CDR2 are SGHVS and FQNEAQ. J lost 5 bases, V lost 5 bases, and 1 base had no gene match. The CDR3 extends over 13 amino acids. The CDR3, as DNA: TGTGCCAGCAGCGGGACAGGGGGTACTGAAGCTTTCTTT. Amino acids: CASSGTGGTEAFF.

This clone was counted once. The V gene is TRBV25-1, the J gene TRBJ2-3, with 8 bases matching TRBD1. J was trimmed by 0 bases and V by 4 bases; bases with no gene match: 3. Germline loops: CDR1 MGHDK, CDR2 SYGVNS. The CDR3 spans 15 residues. The CDR3 is CASSGYRGSTDTQYF. The CDR3 nucleotides are TGTGCCAGCAGTGGCTACAGGGGGAGCACAGATACGCAGTATTTT.

This chain links TRBV6-6 with TRBJ1-3, with D possibly being TRBD1 (5 bases). V lost 6 bases and J 5 bases, leaving 14 bases between the germline ends. CDR3 length: 14 residues. Germline values: CDR1 MNHNY, CDR2 SVGAGI (reference sequence). The CDR3 DNA sequence: TGTGCCAGCAGAGAGACAGAGTCCCGAAACACCATATATTTT. Protein: CASRETESRNTIYF.

The genes are TRBV27 and TRBJ2-5, with TRBD2 identical over 13 bases. The CDR3 sequence is 14 residues long. V trimming: 8 bases; J trimming: 2 bases; junction bases outside the gene matches: 2. Per germline, CDR1 MNHEY and CDR2 SMNVEV (reference sequence). Here the CDR3 reads CASGLAGVQETQYF. CDR3 DNA sequence: TGTGCCAGCGGACTAGCGGGAGTACAAGAGACCCAGTACTTC.

The chain carries TRBV5-1 and TRBJ1-2; D ambiguous. Deletions cut 3 bases from V and 4 bases from J, with 7 bases between. This CDR3 is built from 12 residues. Germline assignment: CDR1 SGHRS and CDR2 YFSETQ. The CDR3 DNA follows: TGCGCCAGCAGCTACAGCTTCTATGGCTACACCTTC. Its translation is CASSYSFYGYTF. Complete variable domain (other parts from reference TRBV5-1 and TRBJ1-2): KAGVTQTPRYLIKTRGQQVTLSCSPISGHRSVSWYQQTPGQGLQFLFEYFSETQRNKGNFPGRFSGRQFSNSRSEMNVSTLELGDSALYLCASSYSFYGYTFGSGTRLTVV.

The rearrangement uses TRBV27 and TRBJ2-7, with D perhaps TRBD2 (6 bases). This CDR3 spans 12 amino acids. The germline V and J ends were trimmed by 10 bases and 2 bases, with 12 bases remaining between them. CDR1 is MNHEY and CDR2 is SMNVEV in the germline V gene (reference sequence). The CDR3: CATPTGAYEQYF. CDR3 bases: TGTGCCACCCCAACGGGGGCCTACGAGCAGTACTTC.

The rearrangement joins TRBV6-4 to TRBJ2-3, with TRBD1 matching over 11 bases. The trim removed 5 bases at V and 5 bases at J, leaving 6 bases unmatched. Germline lookup yields CDR1 MRHNA and CDR2 SNTAGT. CDR3 length equals 15 residues. In DNA form, the CDR3 reads TGTGCCAGCAGTTGGACAGGGGGCACGGGAGATACGCAGTATTTT. It yields the protein CASSWTGGTGDTQYF.

V and J are TRBV13 and TRBJ2-1, with 7 bases that match TRBD1. V trimming: 0 bases; J trimming: 5 bases; junction bases outside the gene matches: 13. The CDR3 covers 18 residues. Germline CDR1 and CDR2: PRHDT and FYEKMQ (reference sequence). DNA of the CDR3: TGTGCCAGCAGCTTAGGCATCGACAGGGTCCGACGAAACAATGAGCAGTTCTTC. Amino acids: CASSLGIDRVRRNNEQFF.

The chain joins TRBV7-2 to TRBJ2-5, with 10 nucleotides matching TRBD1. The CDR3 extends over 16 amino acids. Germline CDR1 and CDR2: SGHTA and FQGNSA. Trimming removed 5 bases from V and 5 bases from J; junction bases left unmatched: 11. This CDR3 is CASSLRRQGARETQYF. CDR3 nucleotides: TGTGCCAGCAGCCTTAGGCGACAGGGGGCTCGGGAGACCCAGTACTTC.